This TCR beta chain came from a study of beta chain features in type 1 diabetes. CD45RO/CCR7/CD25/CD127/CD95/CD27 separated CD4+ naive, central memory, regulatory and stem cell-like memory cells by sorting. The germline V gene has CDR1 GTSNPN and CDR2 SVGIG (reference sequence). The ends lost 8 bases at V and 4 bases at J; junction bases unmatched: 7. The CDR3 totals 12 residues. This clone has more than one count but fewer than ten. The sequenced template was cDNA made from the entire isolated RNA. An average of around 3.4 million reads was obtained for naive, central memory and regulatory T cell samples. The assay was immunoSEQ multiplex PCR, and TCRdb's table has in-frame clones only and misses some. The table lists under 450,000 clones, about 15% of them singletons.

The sequencing sample was made of naive CD4+ T cells from blood. V usage is TRBV30 and J usage is TRBJ2-5; 7 positions match TRBD2. This TCR came from a young woman in good health. CDR3 nucleotide sequence: TGTGCCAGTGGGAGGGCCCCAGAGACCCAGTACTTC. This gives the protein CASGRAPETQYF. Full variable domain (outside the CDR3, taken from reference TRBV30 and TRBJ2-5): SQTIHQWPATLVQPVGSPLSLECTVEGTSNPNLYWYRQAAGRGLQLLFYSVGIGQISSEVPQNLSASRPQDRQFILSSKKLLLSDSGFYLCASGRAPETQYFGPGTRLLVL.